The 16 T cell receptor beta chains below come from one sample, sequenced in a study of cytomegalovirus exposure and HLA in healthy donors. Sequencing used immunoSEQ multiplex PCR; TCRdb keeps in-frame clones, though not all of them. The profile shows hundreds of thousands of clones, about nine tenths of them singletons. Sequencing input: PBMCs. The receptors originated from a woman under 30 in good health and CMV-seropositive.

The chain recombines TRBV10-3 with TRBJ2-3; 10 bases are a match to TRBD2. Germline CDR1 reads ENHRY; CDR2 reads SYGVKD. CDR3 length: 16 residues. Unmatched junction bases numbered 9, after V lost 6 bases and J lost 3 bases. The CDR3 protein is CAIRGTSGEGTDTQYF. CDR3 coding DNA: TGTGCCATCAGAGGCACTAGCGGGGAGGGAACAGATACGCAGTATTTT.

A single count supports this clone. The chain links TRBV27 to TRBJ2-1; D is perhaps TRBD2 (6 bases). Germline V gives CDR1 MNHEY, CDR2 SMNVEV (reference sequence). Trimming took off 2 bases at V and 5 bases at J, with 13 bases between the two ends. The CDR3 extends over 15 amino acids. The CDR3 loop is CASSLLGGTNNEQFF. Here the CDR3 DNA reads TGTGCCAGCAGTTTACTGGGGGGAACTAACAATGAGCAGTTCTTC.

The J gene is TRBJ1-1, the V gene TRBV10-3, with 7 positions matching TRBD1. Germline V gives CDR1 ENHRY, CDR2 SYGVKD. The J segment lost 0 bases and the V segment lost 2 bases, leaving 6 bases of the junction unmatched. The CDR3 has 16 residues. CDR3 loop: CAISEGTEAMNTEAFF. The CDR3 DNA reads TGTGCCATCAGTGAGGGGACAGAAGCAATGAACACTGAAGCTTTCTTT.

CDR3 DNA: TGCGCCAGCAGCTTGGAACCGGGTCTGCCCAAAAACATTCAGTACTTC. Translated, it gives CASSLEPGLPKNIQYF. The rearrangement uses TRBV5-1 and TRBJ2-4; D not certain. This CDR3 contains 16 residues. The germline gives CDR1 SGHRS, CDR2 YFSETQ. V lost 0 bases, J lost 2 bases, and 12 bases lay in between.

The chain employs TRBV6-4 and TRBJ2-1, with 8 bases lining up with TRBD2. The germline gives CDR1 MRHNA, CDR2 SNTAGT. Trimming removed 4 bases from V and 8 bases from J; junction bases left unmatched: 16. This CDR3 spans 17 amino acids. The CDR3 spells CASSALEGAGEIHEQFF. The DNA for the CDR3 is TGTGCCAGCAGTGCATTGGAGGGAGCGGGAGAAATTCATGAGCAGTTCTTC.

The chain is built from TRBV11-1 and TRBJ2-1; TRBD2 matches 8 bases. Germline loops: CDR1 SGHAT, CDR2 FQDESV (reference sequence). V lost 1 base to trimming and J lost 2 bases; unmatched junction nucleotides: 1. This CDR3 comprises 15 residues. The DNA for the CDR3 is TGTGCCAGCAGCTTAGGCGGGAGGCCCTACAATGAGCAGTTCTTC. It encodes CASSLGGRPYNEQFF.

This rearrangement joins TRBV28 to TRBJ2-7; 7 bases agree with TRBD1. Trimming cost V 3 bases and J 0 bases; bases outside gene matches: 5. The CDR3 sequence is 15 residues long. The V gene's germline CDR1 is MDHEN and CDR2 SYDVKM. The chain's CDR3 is CASSFLTGSSYEQYF. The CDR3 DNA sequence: TGTGCCAGCAGTTTTCTGACAGGGTCCTCCTACGAGCAGTACTTC. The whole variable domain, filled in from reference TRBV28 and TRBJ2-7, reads DVKVTQSSRYLVKRTGEKVFLECVQDMDHENMFWYRQDPGLGLRLIYFSYDVKMKEKGDIPEGYSVSREKKERFSLILESASTNQTSMYLCASSFLTGSSYEQYFGPGTRLTVT.

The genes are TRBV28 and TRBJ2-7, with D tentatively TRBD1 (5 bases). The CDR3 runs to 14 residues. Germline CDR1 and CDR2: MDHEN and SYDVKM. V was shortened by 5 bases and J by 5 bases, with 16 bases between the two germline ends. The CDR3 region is CASSLLDSGNEQYF. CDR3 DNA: TGTGCCAGCAGTCTACTTGACTCAGGGAACGAGCAGTACTTC. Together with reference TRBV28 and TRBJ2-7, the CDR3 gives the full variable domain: DVKVTQSSRYLVKRTGEKVFLECVQDMDHENMFWYRQDPGLGLRLIYFSYDVKMKEKGDIPEGYSVSREKKERFSLILESASTNQTSMYLCASSLLDSGNEQYFGPGTRLTVT.

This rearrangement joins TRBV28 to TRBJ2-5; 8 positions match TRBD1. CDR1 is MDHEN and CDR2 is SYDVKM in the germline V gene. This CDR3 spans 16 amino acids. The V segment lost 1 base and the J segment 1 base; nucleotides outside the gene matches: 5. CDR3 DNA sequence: TGTGCCAGCAGTTTATCCCCCGGACAGGGCCAAGAGACCCAGTACTTC. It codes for CASSLSPGQGQETQYF.

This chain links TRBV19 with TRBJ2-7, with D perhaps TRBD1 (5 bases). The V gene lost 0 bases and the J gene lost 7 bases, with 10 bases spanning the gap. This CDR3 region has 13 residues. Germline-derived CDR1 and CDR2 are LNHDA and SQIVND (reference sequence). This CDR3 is CASSIDRREEQYF. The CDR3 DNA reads TGTGCCAGTAGTATAGATCGCAGGGAAGAGCAGTACTTC.

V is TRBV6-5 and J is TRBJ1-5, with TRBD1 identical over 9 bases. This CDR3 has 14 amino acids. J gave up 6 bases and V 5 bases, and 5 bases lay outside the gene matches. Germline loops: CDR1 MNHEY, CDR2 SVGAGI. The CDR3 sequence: CASSTGGYGQPQHF. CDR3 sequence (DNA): TGTGCCAGCAGTACAGGGGGCTACGGTCAGCCCCAGCATTTT.

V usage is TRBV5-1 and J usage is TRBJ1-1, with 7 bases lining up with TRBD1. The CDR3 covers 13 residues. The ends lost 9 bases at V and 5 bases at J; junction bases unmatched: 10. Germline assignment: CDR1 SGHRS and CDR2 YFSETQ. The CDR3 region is CATRQGVETEAFF. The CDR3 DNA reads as TGCGCCACCAGGCAGGGGGTAGAGACTGAAGCTTTCTTT.

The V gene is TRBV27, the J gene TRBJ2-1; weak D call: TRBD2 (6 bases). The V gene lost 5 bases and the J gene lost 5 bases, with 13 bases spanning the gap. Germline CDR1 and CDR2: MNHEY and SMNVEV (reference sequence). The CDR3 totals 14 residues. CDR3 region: CASSPSRTNNEQFF. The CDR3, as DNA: TGTGCCAGCAGTCCCTCCCGGACTAACAATGAGCAGTTCTTC.

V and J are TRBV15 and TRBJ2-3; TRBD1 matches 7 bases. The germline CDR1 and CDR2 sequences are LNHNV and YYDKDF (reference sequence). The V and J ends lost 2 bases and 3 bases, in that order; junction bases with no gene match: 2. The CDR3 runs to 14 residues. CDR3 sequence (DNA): TGTGCCACCAGCAGAATACAGGGGACAGATACGCAGTATTTT. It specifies CATSRIQGTDTQYF.

CDR3 residues: CASSSLEGAGAYNEQFF. In DNA, the CDR3 is TGTGCCAGCAGTTCCCTAGAGGGAGCGGGAGCGTACAATGAGCAGTTCTTC. The chain employs TRBV28 and TRBJ2-1, with TRBD2 identical over 8 bases. The V gene end was trimmed by 4 bases and the J gene end by 4 bases; junction bases not matched to a gene: 12. Germline CDR1 and CDR2: MDHEN and SYDVKM. The CDR3 sequence is 17 residues long.

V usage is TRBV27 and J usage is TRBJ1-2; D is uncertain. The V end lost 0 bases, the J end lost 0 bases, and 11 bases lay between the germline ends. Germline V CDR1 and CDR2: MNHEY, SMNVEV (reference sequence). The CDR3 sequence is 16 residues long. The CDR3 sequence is CASSLSWQMSNYGYTF. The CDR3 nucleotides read TGTGCCAGCAGTTTATCGTGGCAGATGTCTAACTATGGCTACACCTTC.